What follows describes a single T cell receptor beta chain. Its antigen is unidentified. The data derive from a study of cytotoxic CD8 clonotypes in ibrutinib-treated CLL. Turning to the study itself: Partial response occurred in about 25 patients and complete response in 2; at median approximately 70 months, 14 remained remitted and 12 progressed. Treatment had run for a median 12 months, range 6 to 36, when response samples were taken.

V trimming: 1 base; J trimming: 0 bases; junction bases outside the gene matches: 6. The CDR3 is 18 amino acids. Germline CDR1 and CDR2: MGHRA and YSYEKL. Produced via immunoSEQ multiplex PCR; TCRdb's table is partial and in-frame only. Among under 150,000 clones, approximately 90% were seen once, and the ten largest hold about a tenth. Broader study findings: Against age-matched healthy donors, baseline clonality ran higher and tracked circulating CD8+ T-cell counts.

Specimen: PBMCs, collected after 12 months of ibrutinib treatment. This clonotype was obtained from a human donor with chronic lymphocytic leukemia. The chain uses TRBV4-1 and TRBJ1-5, with 10 bases that match TRBD1. The CDR3 sequence: CASSQAGTGEASNQPQHF. CDR3 sequence (DNA): TGCGCCAGCAGCCAAGCCGGGACAGGGGAGGCTAGCAATCAGCCCCAGCATTTT.